Below are 8 T cell receptor beta chains sequenced from a single sample in a study of T-cell memory formation after mild COVID-19. A single record per CDR3 protein comes from TCRdb applying MiXCR to the 5' RACE reads. The table lists 470,000 or so distinct CDR3 sequences, around 17% of them singletons, with around a fifth in the top ten. Material for sequencing was PBMCs or a T cell subset sorted from them (not recorded which). Source of these receptors: a man between 18 and 29 years old who had mild COVID-19 (a few samples of this study predate the infection). Cell type and time point are not known.

There are a few counts of this clonotype. The gene calls are TRBV5-1 and TRBJ2-2, with a weak D call TRBD2 (5 bases). From germline, CDR1 is SGHRS and CDR2 YFSETQ. CDR3 length: 15 residues. Between the trimmed V and J ends, which lost 6 bases and 6 bases, there was a span of 18 bases. This CDR3 is CASKRGNVSSGELFF. The CDR3, as DNA: TGCGCCAGCAAACGGGGAAACGTTTCGTCCGGGGAGCTGTTTTTT.

Comments on this clonotype: This sequence may be a read error, since a much larger clone differs from it by one base. The genes are TRBV6-5 and TRBJ2-2; D possibly corresponds to TRBD1 (6 bases). Germline V gene sequence: CDR1 MNHEY, CDR2 SVGAGI. The V end lost 6 bases, the J end lost 0 bases, and 11 bases lay between the germline ends. This CDR3 region has 15 residues. CDR3: CASSPEGANTGELFF. CDR3 coding DNA: TGTGCCAGCAGCCCCGAGGGGGCGAACACCGGGGAGCTGTTTTTT.

This clonotype turned up a few times. The J gene is TRBJ1-1, the V gene TRBV6-2 or TRBV6-3, with D hard to call. The CDR3 is 14 amino acids. Germline V lookup: CDR1 MNHEY, CDR2 SVGEGT. V was clipped by 7 bases and J by 4 bases, with 16 bases between them. The CDR3 loop reads CASKVMGGGTEAFF. CDR3 coding DNA: TGTGCCAGCAAGGTAATGGGCGGCGGCACTGAAGCTTTCTTT.

This chain links TRBV11-2 with TRBJ1-1, with D unresolved. Germline CDR1 reads SGHAT; CDR2 reads FQNNGV. The CDR3 is 14 residues long. Trimming removed 0 bases at V and 6 bases at J, with 11 bases between. CDR3 residues: CASSLDPLWAEAFF. The CDR3 DNA sequence: TGTGCCAGCAGCTTAGACCCCCTTTGGGCTGAAGCTTTCTTT. Full variable domain (rest looked up from reference TRBV11-2 and TRBJ1-1): EAGVAQSPRYKIIEKRQSVAFWCNPISGHATLYWYQQILGQGPKLLIQFQNNGVVDDSQLPKDRFSAERLKGVDSTLKIQPAKLEDSAVYLCASSLDPLWAEAFFGQGTRLTVV.

The V gene is TRBV5-1, the J gene TRBJ2-3, with TRBD2 matching 9 bases. CDR1 SGHRS and CDR2 YFSETQ come from the germline V gene. Losses at the gene ends were 4 bases for V and 2 bases for J; bases not matched to a gene: 8. This CDR3 comprises 16 residues. Here the CDR3 reads CASSGGVAGATDTQYF. The CDR3 bases are TGCGCCAGCAGCGGTGGGGTAGCGGGGGCCACAGATACGCAGTATTTT.

This clonotype was seen ten or more times. V and J are TRBV12-3 or TRBV12-4 and TRBJ2-1; D is uncertain. Deletions cut 3 bases from V and 10 bases from J, with 10 bases between. There are 12 residues in the CDR3. The CDR3 reads CASSFSVNEQFF. In nucleotides, the CDR3 is TGTGCCAGCAGTTTTTCTGTTAACGAGCAGTTCTTC.

The chain couples TRBV20-1 to TRBJ2-3, with TRBD2 matching 7 bases. This CDR3 has 15 amino acids. V shed 0 bases and J 3 bases; nucleotides not matched to a gene: 6. Germline V gene sequence: CDR1 DFQATT, CDR2 SNEGSKA (reference sequence). CDR3 protein: CSARDDREGTDTQYF. The CDR3 DNA reads TGCAGTGCTAGAGATGATAGGGAGGGGACAGATACGCAGTATTTT.

The genes are TRBV6-1 and TRBJ1-5; maybe TRBD1 (5 bases). This CDR3 spans 13 amino acids. The V and J ends lost 4 bases and 7 bases respectively, with 11 bases between them. Germline V gene data show CDR1 as MNHNS and CDR2 as SASEGT. This CDR3 is CASSGGGRQPQHF. DNA of the CDR3: TGTGCCAGCAGTGGGGGGGGTCGGCAGCCCCAGCATTTT.